This TCR beta chain was retrieved from a study of T cells in Graves' hyperthyroidism and ophthalmopathy. Study-wide points: Peripheral blood also featured most of the thyroid clonotypes expanded above 0.001.

Sampled blood dates from first hyperthyroidism diagnosis, and it precedes any ophthalmopathy symptoms. TCR beta CDR3 sequences were amplified from RNA transcripts. During a first-round RT-PCR of the TCR CDR3, the HTBI primer set was used. TCRdb reprocessed the multiplex PCR reads with MiXCR, giving one entry per CDR3 protein. The sample has about 160,000 distinct CDR3 sequences, just under 9.5% seen once. This clonotype was recorded many times. The antigen remains unidentified. The material sequenced was blood. The source of this sequence is a woman aged 18-29 years with Graves' hyperthyroidism that later progressed to Graves' ophthalmopathy.

For the CDR3, the DNA is TGTGCCAGCAGTACCCTGGGACAGGTCACGCAAGAGACCCAGTACTTC. Encoded protein: CASSTLGQVTQETQYF. V usage is TRBV6-1 and J usage is TRBJ2-5; TRBD1 matches 8 bases. CDR1 is MNHNS and CDR2 is SASEGT in the germline V gene. The CDR3 covers 16 residues. Unmatched junction bases numbered 10, after V lost 5 bases and J lost 2 bases.